One sample yielded the 5 T cell receptor beta chains listed below, sequenced in a study of Ad26.COV2.S vaccination and SARS-CoV-2 variants. Treatment of the sample: over 15 received Ad26.COV2.S at low or high dose, single or two shots; 5 received placebo; per-sample allocation not given. Collection of the samples took place on day 63 after the first injection of vaccine or placebo. Some clones are missing from TCRdb's copy, which holds only in-frame ones; the method was immunoSEQ multiplex PCR. Altogether 300,000 to 400,000 clones are present, around 90% being singletons, with the ten largest covering about 3.4%. The sequencing here drew on peripheral blood, taken in a trial of Ad26.COV2.S vaccine versus placebo. The receptors derive from a person aged 18-65 years who received the Ad26.COV2.S COVID-19 vaccine or a placebo.

V is TRBV24-1 and J is TRBJ2-7, with D perhaps TRBD2 (5 bases). Germline lookup yields CDR1 KGHDR and CDR2 SFDVKD. Trimming removed 4 bases from V and 0 bases from J, with 21 bases in between. This CDR3 comprises 18 residues. CDR3 sequence reads: CATSDLEGPRSPSYEQYF. The CDR3 DNA follows: TGTGCCACCAGTGACTTAGAGGGTCCCAGGTCCCCCTCCTACGAGCAGTACTTC.

V gene TRBV7-2 combines with J gene TRBJ2-7, with 12 bases aligning to TRBD2. In germline, CDR1 is SGHTA, CDR2 FQGNSA. The CDR3 spans 15 residues. Trimming cost V 3 bases and J 7 bases; bases outside gene matches: 7. In nucleotides, the CDR3 is TGTGCCAGCAGCTTGACTAGCGGGGGATTGGGGGAGCAGTACTTC. Translated, it gives CASSLTSGGLGEQYF.

CDR3 DNA: TGTGCCAGCAACCAAGTACTAGGGTCCCAAGAGACCCAGTACTTC. It codes for CASNQVLGSQETQYF. The chain links TRBV6-6 to TRBJ2-5; a weak D match, TRBD2 (5 bases). Germline loops: CDR1 MNHNY, CDR2 SVGAGI (reference sequence). The CDR3 sequence is 15 residues long. Trimming cost V 7 bases and J 1 base, with 16 bases left between them.

The chain uses TRBV6-6 and TRBJ2-7, with TRBD2 matching 7 bases. Trimming removed 5 bases from V and 2 bases from J; junction bases left unmatched: 9. CDR1 and CDR2 from the germline V gene are MNHNY and SVGAGI (reference sequence). This CDR3 is 15 amino acids long. The DNA for the CDR3 is TGTGCCAGCAGTCCTCCCCCCGGGACTACCTACGAGCAGTACTTC. This codes for CASSPPPGTTYEQYF.

The CDR3 reads CASSVGQVDYEQYF. The CDR3 DNA follows: TGTGCCAGCAGCGTAGGACAGGTGGACTACGAGCAGTACTTC. The chain carries TRBV9 and TRBJ2-7, with a tentative D call TRBD1 (6 bases). This CDR3 contains 14 residues. The V and J ends lost 0 bases and 3 bases respectively, with 10 bases between them. Germline V gene lookup returns CDR1 SGDLS and CDR2 YYNGEE.